This TCR beta chain came from a study of molecular identifiers for immune sequencing clone quantification. Overall study results and limits: Clones that exceeded 20 RNA copies held over 98% of effector molecules, yet under 1% in naive cells. A shared barcode on identical TCR molecules could lead to underestimated sizes for highly expanded clones.

Libraries of naive CD8 T cells were made from around 20,000 to 1,000,000 sorted cells. They used 10%, 30% or 50% RNA. CD8+CD4-CCR7+CD45RA+ cells were sorted as naive CD8 T cells. From the PCR reads, TCRdb called clonotypes with MiXCR, one entry per CDR3 protein. The table records about half a million distinct CDR3 sequences, about a fifth of them present only once. This clonotype was recorded many times. The antigen is not known. The CDR3 length is 15 residues. V lost 3 bases to trimming and J lost 0 bases; unmatched junction nucleotides: 5. Germline V lookup: CDR1 SGHRS, CDR2 YFSETQ. Sequencing was done on a sample of naive CD8+ T cells from blood, with Jurkat cell RNA spiked in. The sample's subset: FACS-sorted CD8+CD4-CCR7+CD45RA+ naive T cells. J is TRBJ2-7 and V is TRBV5-1; 8 bases map to TRBD2. The receptor was derived from a human donor in good health. Some libraries in this study had Jurkat cell RNA spiked in. CDR3: CASSSSGGFSYEQYF. CDR3 DNA sequence: TGCGCCAGCAGCTCCTCGGGAGGGTTCTCCTACGAGCAGTACTTC.